This TCR beta chain was documented in a study of blood T cells in healthy people across ages. On this clonotype: Its antigen is not known.

Through a sample-barcoded 5' primer and a J-beta primer mix, a second PCR was run for roughly 7 to 11 cycles. Each cDNA molecule, via a template-switch adaptor with 12 random nucleotides, was tagged. TCRdb independently ran MiXCR on the 5' RACE reads; one entry per CDR3 protein. The repertoire holds 550,000 to 700,000 distinct CDR3 sequences, with about 25% as singletons. Each donor was a healthy Caucasian individual from Russia, aged roughly 6 to 95. Every participating donor contributed about 10 milliliters of peripheral blood through a draw. The germline gives CDR1 SGHDN, CDR2 FVKESK. V was clipped by 1 base and J by 2 bases, with 6 bases between them. The CDR3 has 13 amino acids. General observations from the study: Leaving the PBMCs unsorted stopped any conclusive comparison of naive versus antigen-experienced cells.

The sequence derives from a woman in her seventies in good health. V usage is TRBV14 and J usage is TRBJ2-7; no reliable D call. Sequencing was carried out using blood. The CDR3 reads CASSQVRAYEQYF. CDR3 nucleotide sequence: TGTGCCAGCAGCCAAGTTCGGGCCTACGAGCAGTACTTC.